This is a list of T cell receptor beta chains from one sample in a study of shared clonotypes between healthy human individuals. The protocol was immunoSEQ multiplex PCR, while the TCRdb copy is restricted to in-frame clones and leaves out a portion. Of approximately 710,000 clones listed, about 92% are singletons. Sequencing was performed on memory CD8+ T cells from PBMCs. The receptors come from a young man in good health. Some clones in this sample may be carry-over from other donors' samples. The CDR3 runs from the conserved cysteine through the conserved F or W. D genes are given only for firm matches. Clone size, where shown, is once, few, many, or a class for clones that have expanded.

V gene	D gene	clone size	J gene	CDR3 DNA	CDR3 protein
TRBV4-3	TRBD1	.	TRBJ1-6	TGCGCCAGCAGCCAAGGGTGGACAGGGCGCTCACCCCTCCACTTT	CASSQGWTGRSPLHF
TRBV6-4	TRBD2	.	TRBJ2-3	TGTGCCAGCAGTGACTCGGGACTAGCGACAGATACGCAGTATTTT	CASSDSGLATDTQYF
TRBV6-5	.	.	TRBJ2-1	TGTGCCAGCAGTTACGCCAGGCCGGCCTACAATGAGCAGTTCTTC	CASSYARPAYNEQFF
TRBV6-6	.	.	TRBJ1-1	TGTGCCAGCAGTTACTCGACAGAGCTTGAAGCTTTCTTT	CASSYSTELEAFF
TRBV27	TRBD2	many	TRBJ2-1	TGTGCCAGCAGTTTAATGGCGGGAGCCACCTACAATGAGCAGTTCTTC	CASSLMAGATYNEQFF
TRBV28	TRBD1	.	TRBJ1-1	TGTGCCAGCAGTTTAATCAGGGGGGGGAACACTGAAGCTTTCTTT	CASSLIRGGNTEAFF
TRBV11-3	.	.	TRBJ2-3	TGTGCCAGCAGCCCTCAGGGGCGGGAGTCAACAGATACGCAGTATTTT	CASSPQGRESTDTQYF
TRBV4-1	.	once	TRBJ1-1	TGCGCCAGCAGCCACCCTCCGGGTGGGACTGAAGCTTTCTTT	CASSHPPGGTEAFF
TRBV19	TRBD1	.	TRBJ1-2	TGTGCCAGTAGTACCGACAGGGCCCCCGGCTACACCTTC	CASSTDRAPGYTF
TRBV5-6	.	.	TRBJ2-2	TGTGCCAGCAGCGACCGGGGACAGAACACCGGGGAGCTGTTTTTT	CASSDRGQNTGELFF
TRBV27	TRBD1	.	TRBJ1-4	TGTGCCAGCAGCGACAGGGGTGAGGATGAAAAACTGTTTTTT	CASSDRGEDEKLFF
TRBV28	.	.	TRBJ2-7	TGTGCCAGCACTTCAGTCCGGGGGAGGTACGAGCAGTACTTC	CASTSVRGRYEQYF
TRBV29-1	TRBD2	.	TRBJ2-3	TGCAGCTCTCGGGGGGTCACAGATACGCAGTATTTT	CSSRGVTDTQYF